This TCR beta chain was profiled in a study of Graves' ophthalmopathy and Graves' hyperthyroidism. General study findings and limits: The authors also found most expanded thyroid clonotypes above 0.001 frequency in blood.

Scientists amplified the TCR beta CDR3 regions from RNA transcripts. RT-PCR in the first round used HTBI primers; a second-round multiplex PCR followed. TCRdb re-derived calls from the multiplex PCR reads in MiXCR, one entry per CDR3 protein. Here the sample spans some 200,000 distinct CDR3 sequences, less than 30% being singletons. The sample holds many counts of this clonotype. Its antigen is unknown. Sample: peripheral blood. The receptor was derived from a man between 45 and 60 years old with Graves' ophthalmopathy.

The DNA of the CDR3 is TGTGCTAGTGGTTTGTTACAGGGTGAAGCTTTCTTT. Translation: CASGLLQGEAFF. This sequence joins TRBV12-5 and TRBJ1-1, with TRBD1 as a possible D gene (6 bases). Trimming shortened V by 2 bases and J by 7 bases, and 8 bases separated the two germline ends. CDR1 is LGHNT and CDR2 is FRNRAP in the germline V gene. The CDR3 extends over 12 amino acids.